This T cell receptor beta chain was profiled in a study of identical twins. The donor group consisted entirely of healthy Caucasians. Germline lookup yields CDR1 MNHEY and CDR2 SVGEGT. The V gene lost 8 bases and the J gene lost 8 bases, with 10 bases spanning the gap. The CDR3 covers 12 residues. Each CDR3 protein gets one entry after TCRdb re-called the 5' RACE reads with MiXCR. Of roughly 350,000 distinct CDR3 sequences detected, around an eighth appear once; the ten largest clones hold 7.2%. The data also belong to a second study, concerning yellow fever vaccine responses in identical twins.

The sequence was collected from a woman aged 18 to 35 in good health. Sequencing was carried out using CD8+ T cells sorted from blood. The chain employs TRBV6-2 or TRBV6-3 and TRBJ1-6, with D uncertain. CDR3 coding DNA: TGTGCCAGCCACGCAGAGGATTCACCCCTCCACTTT. This gives the protein CASHAEDSPLHF.